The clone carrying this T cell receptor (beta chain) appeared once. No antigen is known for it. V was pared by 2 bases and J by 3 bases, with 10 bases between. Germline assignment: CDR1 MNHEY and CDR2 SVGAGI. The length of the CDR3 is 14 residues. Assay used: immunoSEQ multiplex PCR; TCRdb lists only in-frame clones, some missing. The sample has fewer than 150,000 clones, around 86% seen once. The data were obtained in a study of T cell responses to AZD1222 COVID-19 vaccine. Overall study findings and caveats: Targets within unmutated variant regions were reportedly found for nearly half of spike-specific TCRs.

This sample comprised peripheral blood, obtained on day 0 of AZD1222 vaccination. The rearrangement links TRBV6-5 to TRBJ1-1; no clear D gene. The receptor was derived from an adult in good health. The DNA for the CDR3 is TGTGCCAGCAGTTACGACTACGGGGACACTGAAGCTTTCTTT. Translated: CASSYDYGDTEAFF.